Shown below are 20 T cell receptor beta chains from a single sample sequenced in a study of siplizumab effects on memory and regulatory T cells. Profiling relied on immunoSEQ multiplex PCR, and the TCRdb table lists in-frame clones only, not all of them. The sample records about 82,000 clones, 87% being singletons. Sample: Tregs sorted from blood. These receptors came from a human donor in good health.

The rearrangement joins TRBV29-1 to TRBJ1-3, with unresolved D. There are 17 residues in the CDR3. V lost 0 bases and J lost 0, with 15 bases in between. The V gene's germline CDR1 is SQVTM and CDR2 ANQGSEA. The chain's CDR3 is CSVEERGRAISGNTIYF. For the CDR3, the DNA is TGCAGCGTTGAAGAGCGCGGCCGGGCCATCTCTGGAAACACCATATATTTT.

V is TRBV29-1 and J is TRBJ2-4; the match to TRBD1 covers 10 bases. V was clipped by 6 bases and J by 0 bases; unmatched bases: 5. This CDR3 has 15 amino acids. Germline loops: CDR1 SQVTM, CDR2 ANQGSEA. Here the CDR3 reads CSVGTGELAKNIQYF. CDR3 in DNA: TGCAGCGTCGGGACAGGGGAGCTAGCCAAAAACATTCAGTACTTC.

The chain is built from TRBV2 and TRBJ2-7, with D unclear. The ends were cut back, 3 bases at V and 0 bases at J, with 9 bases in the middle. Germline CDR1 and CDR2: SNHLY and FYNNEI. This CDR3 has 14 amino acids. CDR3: CASSDRVRSYEQYF. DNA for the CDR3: TGTGCCAGCAGTGATAGGGTTCGCTCCTACGAGCAGTACTTC.

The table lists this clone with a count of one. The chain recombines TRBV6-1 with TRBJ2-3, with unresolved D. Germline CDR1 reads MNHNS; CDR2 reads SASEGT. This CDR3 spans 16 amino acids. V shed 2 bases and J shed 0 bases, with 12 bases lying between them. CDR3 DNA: TGTGCCAGCAGTGAAATTGTTGCGAAAAGCACAGATACGCAGTATTTT. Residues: CASSEIVAKSTDTQYF.

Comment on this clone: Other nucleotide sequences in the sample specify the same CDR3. The CDR3 protein is CASSFTGVTEAFF. CDR3 bases: TGCGCCAGCAGCTTCACAGGGGTCACTGAAGCTTTCTTT. The genes are TRBV5-1 and TRBJ1-1, with 7 bases fitting TRBD1. CDR3 length: 13 amino acids. Trimming at V came to 2 bases and at J to 4 bases, leaving 2 bases not matched to a gene. Germline V CDR1 and CDR2: SGHRS, YFSETQ.

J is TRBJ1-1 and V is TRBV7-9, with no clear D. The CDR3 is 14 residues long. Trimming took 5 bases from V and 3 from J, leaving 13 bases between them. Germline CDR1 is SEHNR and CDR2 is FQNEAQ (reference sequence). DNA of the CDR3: TGTGCCAGCAGCGAGAGCCGTCAGGACACTGAAGCTTTCTTT. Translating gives CASSESRQDTEAFF.

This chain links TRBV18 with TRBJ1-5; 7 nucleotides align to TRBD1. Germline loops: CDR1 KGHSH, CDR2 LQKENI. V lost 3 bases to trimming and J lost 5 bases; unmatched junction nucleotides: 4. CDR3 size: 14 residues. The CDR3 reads CASSPRQGDQPQHF. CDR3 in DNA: TGTGCCAGCTCACCGCGACAGGGTGATCAGCCCCAGCATTTT.

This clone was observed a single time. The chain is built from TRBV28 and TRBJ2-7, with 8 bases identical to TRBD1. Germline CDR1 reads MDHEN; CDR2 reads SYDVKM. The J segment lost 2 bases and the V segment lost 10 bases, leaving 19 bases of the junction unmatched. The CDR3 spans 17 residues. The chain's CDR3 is CAIATERDRGPTYEQYF. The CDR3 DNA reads TGTGCCATCGCGACAGAGAGAGACAGGGGCCCTACCTACGAGCAGTACTTC.

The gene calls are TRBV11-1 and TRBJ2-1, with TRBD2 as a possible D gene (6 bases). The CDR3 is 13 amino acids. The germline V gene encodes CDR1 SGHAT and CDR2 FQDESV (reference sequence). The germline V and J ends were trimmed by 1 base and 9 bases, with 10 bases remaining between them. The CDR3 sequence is CASSLGGDGEQFF. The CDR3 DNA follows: TGTGCCAGCAGCTTAGGGGGGGACGGTGAGCAGTTCTTC.

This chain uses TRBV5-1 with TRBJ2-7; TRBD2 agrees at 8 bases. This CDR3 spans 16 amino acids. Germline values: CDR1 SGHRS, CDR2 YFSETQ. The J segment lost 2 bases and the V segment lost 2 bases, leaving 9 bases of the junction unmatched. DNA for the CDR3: TGCGCCAGCAGCTTAGCGACGGGAGCGGGGGCCTACGAGCAGTACTTC. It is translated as CASSLATGAGAYEQYF.

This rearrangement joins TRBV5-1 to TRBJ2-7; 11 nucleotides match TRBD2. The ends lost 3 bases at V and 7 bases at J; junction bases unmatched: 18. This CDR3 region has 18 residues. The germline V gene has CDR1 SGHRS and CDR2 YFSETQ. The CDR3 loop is CASSSTPGLAAPPREQYF. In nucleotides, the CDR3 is TGCGCCAGCAGCTCTACCCCGGGACTAGCGGCCCCCCCTCGGGAGCAGTACTTC.

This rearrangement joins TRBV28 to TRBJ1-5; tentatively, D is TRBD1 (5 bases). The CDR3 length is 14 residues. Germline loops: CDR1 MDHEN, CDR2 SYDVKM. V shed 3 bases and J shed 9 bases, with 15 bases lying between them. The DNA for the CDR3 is TGTGCCAGCAGTTTCCCCACAGGAATGACGCCCCAGCATTTT. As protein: CASSFPTGMTPQHF.

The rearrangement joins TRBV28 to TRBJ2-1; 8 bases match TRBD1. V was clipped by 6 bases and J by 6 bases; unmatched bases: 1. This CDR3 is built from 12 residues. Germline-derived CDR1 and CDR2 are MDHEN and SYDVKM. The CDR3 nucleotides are TGTGCCAGCAGCAGGGGGCGCAATGAGCAGTTCTTC. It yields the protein CASSRGRNEQFF.

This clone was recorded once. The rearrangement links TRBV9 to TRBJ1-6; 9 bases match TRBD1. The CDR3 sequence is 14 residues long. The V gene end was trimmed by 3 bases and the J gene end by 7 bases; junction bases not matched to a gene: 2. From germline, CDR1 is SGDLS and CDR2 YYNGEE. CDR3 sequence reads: CASSAGTGNSPLHF. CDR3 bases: TGTGCCAGCAGCGCCGGGACAGGGAATTCACCCCTCCACTTT.

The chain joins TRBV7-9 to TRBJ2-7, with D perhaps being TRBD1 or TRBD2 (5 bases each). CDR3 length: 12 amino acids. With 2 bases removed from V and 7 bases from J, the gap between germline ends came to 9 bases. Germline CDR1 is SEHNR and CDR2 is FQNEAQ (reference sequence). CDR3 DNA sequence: TGTGCCAGCAGCTTATGGGGCGGGGAGCAGTACTTC. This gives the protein CASSLWGGEQYF.

CDR3 protein: CASSVSSSESGYGYTF. CDR3 DNA: TGTGCCAGCAGCGTCTCTTCGTCAGAGAGCGGCTATGGCTACACCTTC. The chain is built from TRBV9 and TRBJ1-2; unclear D gene. The CDR3 has 16 amino acids. Germline V gene sequence: CDR1 SGDLS, CDR2 YYNGEE. Trimming shortened V by 2 bases and J by 4 bases, and 18 bases separated the two germline ends.

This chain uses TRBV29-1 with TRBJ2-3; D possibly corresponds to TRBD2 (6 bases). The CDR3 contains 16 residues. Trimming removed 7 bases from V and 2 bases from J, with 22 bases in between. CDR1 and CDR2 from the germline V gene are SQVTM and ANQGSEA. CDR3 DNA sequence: TGCAGCGCCGCGGTATGGGGGGTTCCTTACACAGATACGCAGTATTTT. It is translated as CSAAVWGVPYTDTQYF.

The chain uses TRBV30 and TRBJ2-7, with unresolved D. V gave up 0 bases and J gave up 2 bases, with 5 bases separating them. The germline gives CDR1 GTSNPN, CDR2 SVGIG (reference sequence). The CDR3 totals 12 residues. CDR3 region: CAWSVQAYEQYF. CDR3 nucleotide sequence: TGTGCCTGGAGTGTTCAAGCCTACGAGCAGTACTTC.

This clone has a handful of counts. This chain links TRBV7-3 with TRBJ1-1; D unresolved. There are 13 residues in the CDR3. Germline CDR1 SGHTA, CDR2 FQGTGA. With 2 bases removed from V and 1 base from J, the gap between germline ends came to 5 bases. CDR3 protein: CASSLARNTEAFF. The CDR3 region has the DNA TGTGCCAGCAGCTTAGCCCGGAACACTGAAGCTTTCTTT.

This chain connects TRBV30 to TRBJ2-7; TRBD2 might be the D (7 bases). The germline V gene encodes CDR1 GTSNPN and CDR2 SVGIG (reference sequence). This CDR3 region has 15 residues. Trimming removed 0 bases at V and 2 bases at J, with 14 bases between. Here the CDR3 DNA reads TGTGCCTGGAGTGTAGGGGGGGGCCTTCCCTACGAGCAGTACTTC. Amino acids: CAWSVGGGLPYEQYF.